These T cell receptor beta chains were read from a single sample in a study of cytomegalovirus exposure and HLA in healthy donors. TCRdb's table, derived via immunoSEQ multiplex PCR, lists solely in-frame clones and lacks some. The data hold just under 150,000 clones, with approximately 88% observed a single time. The sample comprised PBMCs. These receptors came from a man younger than 30 in good health and CMV-seropositive. CDR3s include the opening cysteine and the closing phenylalanine or tryptophan. Fields, in order: D gene, J gene, clone size, V gene, CDR3 DNA, CDR3 protein. The D gene is left open where the match is weak. Some rows have no size entry. The others give once, few or many, or a class for an expanded clone.

NA TRBJ2-2 NA TRBV6-5 TGTGCCAGCAGGGAGCGGAGCGGGACCGGGGAGCTGTTTTTT CASRERSGTGELFF
NA TRBJ2-7 NA TRBV6-5 TGTGCCAGCAGTTACATAGGGAGTGGGCACGAGCAGTACTTC CASSYIGSGHEQYF
NA TRBJ2-2 NA TRBV5-4 TGTGCCAGCAGCTTGGCGGCGGCCGGGGAGCTGTTTTTT CASSLAAAGELFF
TRBD2 TRBJ2-1 few TRBV5-1 TGCGCCAGCAGCGGTCGGACTAGCGGGGGATACAATGAGCAGTTCTTC CASSGRTSGGYNEQFF
TRBD1 TRBJ2-1 NA TRBV30 TGTGCCTGGACGTCCGGGACAGGGTACAATGAGCAGTTCTTC CAWTSGTGYNEQFF
NA TRBJ2-2 NA TRBV6-4 TGTGCCAGCACTCAAGAGATAAACACCGGGGAGCTGTTTTTT CASTQEINTGELFF
TRBD1 TRBJ1-3 NA TRBV29-1 TGCAGCGTTCGACAGGGGTCTGGAAACACCATATATTTT CSVRQGSGNTIYF
TRBD1 TRBJ1-1 NA TRBV7-7 TGTGCCAGCAGCCGTACAGGGGGCACTGAAGCTTTCTTT CASSRTGGTEAFF
NA TRBJ2-5 NA TRBV5-1 TGCGCCAGCAAGAATAGCGTGTCCCAAGAGACCCAGTACTTC CASKNSVSQETQYF
NA TRBJ2-5 NA TRBV5-1 TGCGCCAGCAGCTCGGGACAAGAGACCCAGTACTTC CASSSGQETQYF
NA TRBJ2-5 NA TRBV4-2 TGTGCCAGCAGCCAAGATCTGGACAAGACCCAGTACTTC CASSQDLDKTQYF
NA TRBJ2-2 once TRBV9 TGTGCCAGCAGCGTAGGCAGCTCGGGGTACACCGGGGAGCTGTTTTTT CASSVGSSGYTGELFF
NA TRBJ2-1 NA TRBV5-5 TGTGCCAGCAGCTTAGAAGGGGTTTCCTACAATGAGCAGTTCTTC CASSLEGVSYNEQFF